What follows is one T cell receptor (beta chain) and its context. Its target is not known. The germline gene is not matched at one end of the junction; a read error may be the cause. The data are from a study of cytomegalovirus exposure and HLA in healthy donors. Whole-study findings and limits: In a later analysis, TCR beta V- and J-gene trimming was associated with a missense DCLRE1C variant. Later analysis reportedly placed an Asian-associated ancestry cluster below the roughly 670-donor mean in N-insertions.

It was with 60 Vbeta and 13 Jbeta primers that the PCR ran. Sequenced by immunoSEQ multiplex PCR; TCRdb stores in-frame clones only, minus some. The table for this sample gives 200,000 to 250,000 clones. The CDR3 is made up of 11 amino acids. Germline CDR1 SGHRS, CDR2 YFSETQ. Sequenced input: PBMCs. V is TRBV5-1 and J is TRBJ1-1; D might be TRBD1 (5 bases). The clonotype originates from a girl aged 2-10 years in good health and CMV-seropositive. CDR3 bases: TGCGCCAGCAGCTTGGGCGAACAGGTTCGCTTT. Protein sequence: CASSLGEQVRF. Together with reference TRBV5-1 and TRBJ1-1, the CDR3 gives the full variable domain: KAGVTQTPRYLIKTRGQQVTLSCSPISGHRSVSWYQQTPGQGLQFLFEYFSETQRNKGNFPGRFSGRQFSNSRSEMNVSTLELGDSALYLCASSLGEQVRFGQGTRLTVV.